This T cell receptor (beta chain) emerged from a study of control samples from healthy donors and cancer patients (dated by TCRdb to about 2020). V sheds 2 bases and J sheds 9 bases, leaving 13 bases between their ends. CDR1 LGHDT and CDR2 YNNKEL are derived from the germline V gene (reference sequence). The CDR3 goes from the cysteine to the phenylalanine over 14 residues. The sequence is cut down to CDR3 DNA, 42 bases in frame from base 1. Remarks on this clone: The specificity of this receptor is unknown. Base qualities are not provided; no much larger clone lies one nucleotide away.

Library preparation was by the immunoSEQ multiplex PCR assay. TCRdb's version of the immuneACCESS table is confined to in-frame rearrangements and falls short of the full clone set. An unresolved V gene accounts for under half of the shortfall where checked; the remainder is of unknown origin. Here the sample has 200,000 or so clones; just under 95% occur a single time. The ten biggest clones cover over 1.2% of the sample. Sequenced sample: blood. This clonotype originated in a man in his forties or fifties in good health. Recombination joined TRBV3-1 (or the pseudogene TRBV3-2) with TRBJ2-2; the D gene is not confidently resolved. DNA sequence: TGTGCCAGCAGCCAAAGCGCAGGTAGTAGGGAGCTGTTTTTT. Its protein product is CASSQSAGSRELFF.